The clone carrying this TCR beta chain was detected only a few times. The data were produced by immunoSEQ multiplex PCR, yet TCRdb's version contains in-frame clones alone and is incomplete. The sample carries tens of thousands of clones, 85% recorded once. Trimming removed 2 bases from V and 5 bases from J, with 22 bases in between. The CDR3 has 17 residues. Germline lookup yields CDR1 SGHVS and CDR2 FNYEAQ. The data belong to a study of blood T cell repertoires in COVID-19. Study at large: There were acute and convalescent COVID-19 samples, and they came from the United States, Italy and Spain. From T cells, B-cell-depleted T cells, or PBMCs came the material, which was cDNA or gDNA.

The clonotype was recovered from a human donor in a cohort sampled during active COVID-19. The sample was peripheral blood. The chain links TRBV7-6 to TRBJ2-7; a weak D match, TRBD1 (6 bases). The CDR3 sequence is CASSLSLPTGTNNEQYF. In DNA form, the CDR3 reads TGTGCCAGCAGCTTAAGTCTACCAACCGGGACAAACAACGAGCAGTACTTC.